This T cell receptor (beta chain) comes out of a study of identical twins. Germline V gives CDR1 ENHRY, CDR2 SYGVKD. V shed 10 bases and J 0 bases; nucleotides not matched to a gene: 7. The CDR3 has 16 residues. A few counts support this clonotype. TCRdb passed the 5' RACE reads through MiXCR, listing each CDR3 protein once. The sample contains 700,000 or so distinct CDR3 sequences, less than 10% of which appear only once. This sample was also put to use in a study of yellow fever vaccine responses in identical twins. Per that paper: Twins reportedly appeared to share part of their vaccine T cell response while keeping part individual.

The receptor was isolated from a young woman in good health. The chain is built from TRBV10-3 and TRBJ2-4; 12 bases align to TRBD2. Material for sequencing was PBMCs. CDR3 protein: CATSSGRELAKNIQYF. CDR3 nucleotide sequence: TGTGCCACTTCTAGCGGGAGGGAACTAGCCAAAAACATTCAGTACTTC.